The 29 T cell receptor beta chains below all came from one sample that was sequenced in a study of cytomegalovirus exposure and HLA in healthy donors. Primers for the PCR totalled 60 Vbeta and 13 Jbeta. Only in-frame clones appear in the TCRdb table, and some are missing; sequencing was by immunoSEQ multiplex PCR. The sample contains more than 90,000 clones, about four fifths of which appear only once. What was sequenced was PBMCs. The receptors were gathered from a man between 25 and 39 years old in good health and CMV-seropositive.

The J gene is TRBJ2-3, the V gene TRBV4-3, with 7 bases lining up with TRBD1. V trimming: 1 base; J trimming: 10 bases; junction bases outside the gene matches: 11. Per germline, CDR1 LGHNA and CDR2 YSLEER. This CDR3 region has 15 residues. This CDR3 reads CASSQVTNRGFSQYF. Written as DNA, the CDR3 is TGCGCCAGCAGCCAAGTTACCAACAGGGGTTTTTCGCAGTATTTT.

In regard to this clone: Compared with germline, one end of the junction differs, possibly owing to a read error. As DNA, the CDR3 is TGCGCCAGCAGTCAGATTCGTGGGGCGACCTCGGCCTTC. Translating gives CASSQIRGATSAF. The genes are TRBV5-1 and TRBJ2-7; TRBD1 might be the D (5 bases). Germline V gene data show CDR1 as SGHRS and CDR2 as YFSETQ. The CDR3 runs 13 residues.

The CDR3 DNA sequence: TGTGCCAGCAGCTTGGACAGGGTCTATGGCTACACCTTC. Protein: CASSLDRVYGYTF. The chain couples TRBV7-2 to TRBJ1-2; 8 nucleotides match TRBD1. V trimming: 3 bases; J trimming: 4 bases; junction bases outside the gene matches: 1. This CDR3 contains 13 residues. Germline V gene lookup returns CDR1 SGHTA and CDR2 FQGNSA. The entire variable domain, with the rest obtained from reference TRBV7-2 and TRBJ1-2, is as follows: GAGVSQSPSNKVTEKGKDVELRCDPISGHTALYWYRQSLGQGLEFLIYFQGNSAPDKSGLPSDRFSAERTGGSVSTLTIQRTQQEDSAVYLCASSLDRVYGYTFGSGTRLTVV.

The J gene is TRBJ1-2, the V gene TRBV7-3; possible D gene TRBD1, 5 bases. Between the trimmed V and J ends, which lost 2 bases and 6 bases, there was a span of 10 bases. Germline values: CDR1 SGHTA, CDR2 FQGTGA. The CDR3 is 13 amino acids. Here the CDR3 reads CASSLAAGNGYTF. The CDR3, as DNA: TGTGCCAGCAGCTTAGCCGCAGGGAATGGCTACACCTTC.

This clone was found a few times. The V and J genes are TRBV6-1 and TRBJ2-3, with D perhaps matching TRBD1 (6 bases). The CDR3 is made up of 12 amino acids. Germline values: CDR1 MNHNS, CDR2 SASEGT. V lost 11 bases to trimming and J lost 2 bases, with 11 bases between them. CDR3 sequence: CAASGHTDTQYF. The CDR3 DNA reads TGTGCCGCGTCGGGACACACAGATACGCAGTATTTT.

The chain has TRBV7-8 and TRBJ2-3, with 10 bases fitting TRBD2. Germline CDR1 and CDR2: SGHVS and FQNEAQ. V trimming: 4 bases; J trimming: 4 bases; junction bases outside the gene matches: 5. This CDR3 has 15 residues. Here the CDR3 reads CASSSRGLASDTQYF. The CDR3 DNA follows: TGTGCCAGCAGCTCCCGGGGACTAGCGTCAGATACGCAGTATTTT.

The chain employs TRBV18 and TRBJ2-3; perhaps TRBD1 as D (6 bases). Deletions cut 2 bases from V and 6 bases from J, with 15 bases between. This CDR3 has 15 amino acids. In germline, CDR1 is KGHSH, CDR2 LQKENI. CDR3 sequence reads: CASSPGSQGLDTQYF. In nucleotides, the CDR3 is TGTGCCAGCTCACCAGGGTCGCAGGGGCTGGATACGCAGTATTTT.

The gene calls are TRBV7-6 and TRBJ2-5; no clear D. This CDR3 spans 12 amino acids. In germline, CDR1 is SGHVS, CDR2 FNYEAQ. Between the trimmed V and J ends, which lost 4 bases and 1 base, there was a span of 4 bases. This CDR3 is CASSSGQETQYF. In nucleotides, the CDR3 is TGTGCCAGCAGCTCCGGCCAAGAGACCCAGTACTTC.

DNA of the CDR3: TGTGCCAGTAGTATGGTGGGCGAGCAGTTCTTC. Its translation: CASSMVGEQFF. The chain combines TRBV19 with TRBJ2-1; D not resolved. Germline lookup yields CDR1 LNHDA and CDR2 SQIVND (reference sequence). V dropped 3 bases and J dropped 10 bases, with 7 bases sitting between them. The CDR3 is 11 amino acids.

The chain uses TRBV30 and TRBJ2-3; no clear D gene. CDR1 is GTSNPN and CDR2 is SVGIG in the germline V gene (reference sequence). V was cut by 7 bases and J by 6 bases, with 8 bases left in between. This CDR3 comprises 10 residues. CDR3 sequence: CAYDTDTQYF. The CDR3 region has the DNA TGTGCCTACGACACGGATACGCAGTATTTT.

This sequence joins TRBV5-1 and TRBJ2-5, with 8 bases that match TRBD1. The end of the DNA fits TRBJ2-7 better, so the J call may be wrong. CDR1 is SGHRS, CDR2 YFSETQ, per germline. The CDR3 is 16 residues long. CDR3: CASSLALTGVTYEQYF. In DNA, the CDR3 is TGCGCCAGCAGCTTGGCCCTGACAGGGGTAACCTACGAGCAGTACTTC.

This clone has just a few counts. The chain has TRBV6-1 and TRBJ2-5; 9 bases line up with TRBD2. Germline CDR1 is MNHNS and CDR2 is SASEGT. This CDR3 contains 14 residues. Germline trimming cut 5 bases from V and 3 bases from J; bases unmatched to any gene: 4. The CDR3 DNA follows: TGTGCCAGCAGTCCAGGGACTAGCAAAGAGACCCAGTACTTC. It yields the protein CASSPGTSKETQYF.

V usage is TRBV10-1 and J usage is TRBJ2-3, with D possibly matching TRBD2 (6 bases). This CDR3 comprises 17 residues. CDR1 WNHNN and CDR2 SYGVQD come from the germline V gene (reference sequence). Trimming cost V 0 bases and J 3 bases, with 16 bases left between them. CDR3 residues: CASSESGGRERTDTQYF. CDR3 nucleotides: TGCGCCAGCAGTGAGTCGGGGGGTCGGGAGCGGACAGATACGCAGTATTTT.

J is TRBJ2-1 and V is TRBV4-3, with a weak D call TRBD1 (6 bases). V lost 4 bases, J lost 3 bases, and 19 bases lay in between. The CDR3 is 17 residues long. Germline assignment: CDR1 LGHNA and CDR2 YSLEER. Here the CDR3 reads CASSLGATDSLYNEQFF. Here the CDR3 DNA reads TGCGCCAGCAGCCTGGGGGCAACGGACAGCCTCTACAATGAGCAGTTCTTC.

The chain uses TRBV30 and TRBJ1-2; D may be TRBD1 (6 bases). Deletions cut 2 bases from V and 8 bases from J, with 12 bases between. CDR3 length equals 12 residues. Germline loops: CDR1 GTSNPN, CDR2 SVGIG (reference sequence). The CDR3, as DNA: TGTGCCTGGAGTACAGGGTACTTGGGCTACACCTTC. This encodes CAWSTGYLGYTF.

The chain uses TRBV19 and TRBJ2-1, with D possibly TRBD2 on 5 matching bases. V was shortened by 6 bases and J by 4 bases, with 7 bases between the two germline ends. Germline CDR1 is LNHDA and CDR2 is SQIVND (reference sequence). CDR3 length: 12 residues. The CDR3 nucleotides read TGTGCCAGTAGCCGGGGTTACAATGAGCAGTTCTTC. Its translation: CASSRGYNEQFF.

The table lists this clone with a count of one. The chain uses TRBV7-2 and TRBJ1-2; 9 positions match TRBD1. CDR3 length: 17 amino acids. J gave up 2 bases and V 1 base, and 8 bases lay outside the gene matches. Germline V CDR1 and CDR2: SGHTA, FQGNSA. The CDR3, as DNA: TGTGCCAGCAGCTTAGGGACAGGGGATTGGTGGAACTATGGCTACACCTTC. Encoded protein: CASSLGTGDWWNYGYTF.

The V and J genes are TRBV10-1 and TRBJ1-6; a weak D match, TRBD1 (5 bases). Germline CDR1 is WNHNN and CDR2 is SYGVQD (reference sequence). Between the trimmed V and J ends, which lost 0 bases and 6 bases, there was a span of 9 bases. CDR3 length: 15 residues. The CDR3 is CASSESRQGNSPLHF. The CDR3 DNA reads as TGCGCCAGCAGTGAGTCGAGGCAGGGTAATTCACCCCTCCACTTT.

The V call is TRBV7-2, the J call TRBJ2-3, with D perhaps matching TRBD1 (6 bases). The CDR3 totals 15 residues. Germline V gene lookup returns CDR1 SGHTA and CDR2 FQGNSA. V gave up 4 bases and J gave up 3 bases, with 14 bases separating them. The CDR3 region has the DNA TGTGCCAGCAGCTCCACACTTCAGGGGACAGATACGCAGTATTTT. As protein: CASSSTLQGTDTQYF.

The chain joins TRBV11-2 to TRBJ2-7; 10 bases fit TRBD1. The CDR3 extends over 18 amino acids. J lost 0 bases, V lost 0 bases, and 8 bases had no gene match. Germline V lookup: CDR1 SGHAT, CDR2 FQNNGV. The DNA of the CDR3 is TGTGCCAGCAGCTTAGAACCGGGACAGGGGCCCCTCTCCTACGAGCAGTACTTC. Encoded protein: CASSLEPGQGPLSYEQYF.

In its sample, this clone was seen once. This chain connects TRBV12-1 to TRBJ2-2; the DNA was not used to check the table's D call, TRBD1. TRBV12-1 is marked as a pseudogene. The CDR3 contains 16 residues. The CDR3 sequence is CASSFVWDRDSGELFF. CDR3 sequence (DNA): TGTGCCAGCAGCTTTGTTTGGGACAGGGACTCCGGGGAGCTGTTTTTT.

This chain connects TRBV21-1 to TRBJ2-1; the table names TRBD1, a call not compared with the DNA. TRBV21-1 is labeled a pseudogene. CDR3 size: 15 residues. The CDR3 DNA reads TGTGCCAGCATCCGACAGGGTGGCTCCTACAATGAGCAGTTCTTC. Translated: CASIRQGGSYNEQFF.

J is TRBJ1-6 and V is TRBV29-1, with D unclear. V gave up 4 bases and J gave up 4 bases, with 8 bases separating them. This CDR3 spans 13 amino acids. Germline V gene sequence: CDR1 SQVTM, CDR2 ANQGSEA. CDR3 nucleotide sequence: TGCAGCGTTGGAGCGGGATATAATTCACCCCTCCACTTT. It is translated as CSVGAGYNSPLHF.

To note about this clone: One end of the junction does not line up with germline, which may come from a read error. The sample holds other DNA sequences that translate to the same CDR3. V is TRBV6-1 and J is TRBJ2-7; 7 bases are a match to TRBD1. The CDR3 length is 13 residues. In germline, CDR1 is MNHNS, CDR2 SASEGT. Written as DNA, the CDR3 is TGTGCCAGCAGAACTGGGACAGTCTACGAACAGTACTTC. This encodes CASRTGTVYEQYF.

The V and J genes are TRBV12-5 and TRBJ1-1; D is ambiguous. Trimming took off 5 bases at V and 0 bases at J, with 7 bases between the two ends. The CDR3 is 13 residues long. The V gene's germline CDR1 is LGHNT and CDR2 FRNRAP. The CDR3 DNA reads TGTGCTAGTGGTCCGCAGATGAACACTGAAGCTTTCTTT. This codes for CASGPQMNTEAFF. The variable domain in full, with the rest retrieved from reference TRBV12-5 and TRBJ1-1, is DARVTQTPRHKVTEMGQEVTMRCQPILGHNTVFWYRQTMMQGLELLAYFRNRAPLDDSGMPKDRFSAEMPDATLATLKIQPSEPRDSAVYFCASGPQMNTEAFFGQGTRLTVV.

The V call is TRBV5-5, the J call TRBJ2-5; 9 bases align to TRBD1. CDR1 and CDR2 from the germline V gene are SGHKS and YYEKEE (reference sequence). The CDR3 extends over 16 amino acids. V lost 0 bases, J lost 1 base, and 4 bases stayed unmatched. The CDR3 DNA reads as TGTGCCAGCAGCTTGGTAGAGGGACAGGGCCAAGAGACCCAGTACTTC. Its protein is CASSLVEGQGQETQYF.

The CDR3 DNA is TGCGCCAGCAGCCAAGAGGGAGCGGGGGGTTCAGTGCCCGAGCAGTACTTC. This sequence encodes CASSQEGAGGSVPEQYF. This chain links TRBV4-1 with TRBJ2-7; TRBD2 aligns across 9 bases. The trim removed 0 bases at V and 6 bases at J, leaving 12 bases unmatched. The CDR3 loop spans 17 amino acids. The V gene's germline CDR1 is MGHRA and CDR2 YSYEKL.

In DNA, the CDR3 is TGCGCCAGCAGCTTGGCAGGGGGACAGGGGGACACTGAAGCTTTCTTT. Amino acid sequence: CASSLAGGQGDTEAFF. V usage is TRBV5-1 and J usage is TRBJ1-1; 11 bases align to TRBD1. The trim removed 0 bases at V and 3 bases at J, leaving 4 bases unmatched. Germline V gives CDR1 SGHRS, CDR2 YFSETQ. CDR3 size: 16 residues.

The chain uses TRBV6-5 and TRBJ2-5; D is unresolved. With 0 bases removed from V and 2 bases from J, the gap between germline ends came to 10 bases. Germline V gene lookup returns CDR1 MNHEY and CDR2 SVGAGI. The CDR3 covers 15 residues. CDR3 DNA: TGTGCCAGCAGTTACTCCCCCAGGAAGCAAGAGACCCAGTACTTC. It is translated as CASSYSPRKQETQYF.